This T cell receptor (beta chain) was captured in a study of blood T cells in healthy people across ages. A second about 7 to 12 cycle PCR used barcoded and J-beta primers. One entry per CDR3 protein results from TCRdb running MiXCR on the 5' RACE reads. This repertoire shows approximately 600,000 distinct CDR3 sequences, roughly 53% found once; its top ten account for over 35%. Germline-derived CDR1 and CDR2 are SGHAT and FQNNGV. The CDR3 runs to 15 residues. V lost 5 bases, J lost 5 bases, and 18 bases lay in between. The TCR sequence derives from a man between 60 and 75 years old in good health. The specimen sequenced was blood. The V and J genes are TRBV11-2 and TRBJ2-5, with D possibly matching TRBD2 (6 bases). CDR3 coding DNA: TGTGCCAGCAGCCCCGCCCCAGGGAGGTTGGAGACCCAGTACTTC. It translates to CASSPAPGRLETQYF.